This T cell receptor (beta chain) was captured in a study of blood T cells in healthy people across ages. A second PCR of roughly 6 to 12 cycles used a sample-barcoded 5' primer and a J-beta primer mix. Using its own MiXCR run on the 5' RACE reads, TCRdb lists one record per CDR3 protein. The sample holds some 1,000,000 distinct CDR3 sequences, under 30% seen once. Trimming took off 8 bases at V and 3 bases at J, with 14 bases between the two ends. CDR1 is SNHLY, CDR2 FYNNEI, per germline. The CDR3 is 13 residues long. This same sample was also part of a study on T cells of mothers and their children.

The chain couples TRBV2 to TRBJ2-7; D remains ambiguous. The clonotype originates from a girl aged 2-9 years in good health. Material for sequencing was blood. CDR3 sequence reads: CASGGTLGYEQYF. The CDR3 DNA reads TGTGCCAGCGGCGGAACCCTAGGCTACGAGCAGTACTTC.